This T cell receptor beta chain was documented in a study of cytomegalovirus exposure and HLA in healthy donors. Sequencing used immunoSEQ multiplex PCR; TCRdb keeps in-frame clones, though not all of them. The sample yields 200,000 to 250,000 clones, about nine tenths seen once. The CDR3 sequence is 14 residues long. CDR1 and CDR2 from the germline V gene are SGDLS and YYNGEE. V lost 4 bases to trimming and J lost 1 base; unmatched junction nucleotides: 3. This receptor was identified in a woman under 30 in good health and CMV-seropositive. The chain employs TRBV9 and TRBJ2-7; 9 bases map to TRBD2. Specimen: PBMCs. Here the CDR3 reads CASSNSGSSYEQYF. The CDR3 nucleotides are TGTGCCAGCAGCAATAGCGGGAGTTCCTACGAGCAGTACTTC.